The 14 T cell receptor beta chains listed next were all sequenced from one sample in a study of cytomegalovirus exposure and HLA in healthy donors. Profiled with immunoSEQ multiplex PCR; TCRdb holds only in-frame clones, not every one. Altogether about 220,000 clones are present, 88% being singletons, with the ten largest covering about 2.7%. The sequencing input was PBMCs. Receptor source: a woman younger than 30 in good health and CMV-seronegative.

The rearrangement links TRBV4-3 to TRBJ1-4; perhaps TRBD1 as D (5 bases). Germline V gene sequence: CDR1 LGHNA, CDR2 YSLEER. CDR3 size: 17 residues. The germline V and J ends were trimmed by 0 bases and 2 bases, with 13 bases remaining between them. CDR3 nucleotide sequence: TGCGCCAGCAGCCAAGATACGGCGGGGCCGACTAATGAAAAACTGTTTTTT. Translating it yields CASSQDTAGPTNEKLFF.

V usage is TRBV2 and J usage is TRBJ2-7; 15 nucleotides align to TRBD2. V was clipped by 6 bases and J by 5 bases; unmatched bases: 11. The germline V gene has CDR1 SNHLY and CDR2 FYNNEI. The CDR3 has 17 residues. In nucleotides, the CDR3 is TGTGCCAGCAGGAATGGACTAGCGGGAGGGTCAGGAAACGAGCAGTACTTC. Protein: CASRNGLAGGSGNEQYF.

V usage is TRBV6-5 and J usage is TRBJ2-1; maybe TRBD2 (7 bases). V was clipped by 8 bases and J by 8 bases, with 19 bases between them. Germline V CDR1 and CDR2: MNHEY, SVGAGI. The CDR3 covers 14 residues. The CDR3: CASGGPLASDEQFF. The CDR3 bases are TGTGCCAGCGGGGGCCCACTAGCGAGCGATGAGCAGTTCTTC.

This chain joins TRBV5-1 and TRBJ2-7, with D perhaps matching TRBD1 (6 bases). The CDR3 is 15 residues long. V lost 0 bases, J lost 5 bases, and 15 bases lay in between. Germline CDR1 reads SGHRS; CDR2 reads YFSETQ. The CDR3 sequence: CASSLEPLGADEQYF. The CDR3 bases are TGCGCCAGCAGCTTGGAGCCCCTGGGGGCGGACGAGCAGTACTTC.

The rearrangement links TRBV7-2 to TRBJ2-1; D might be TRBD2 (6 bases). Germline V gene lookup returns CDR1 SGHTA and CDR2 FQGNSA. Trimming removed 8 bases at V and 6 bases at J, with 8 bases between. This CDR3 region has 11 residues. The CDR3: CASVGGNEQFF. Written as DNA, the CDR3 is TGTGCCAGCGTGGGGGGCAATGAGCAGTTCTTC. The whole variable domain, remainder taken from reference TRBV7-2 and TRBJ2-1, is GAGVSQSPSNKVTEKGKDVELRCDPISGHTALYWYRQSLGQGLEFLIYFQGNSAPDKSGLPSDRFSAERTGGSVSTLTIQRTQQEDSAVYLCASVGGNEQFFGPGTRLTVL.

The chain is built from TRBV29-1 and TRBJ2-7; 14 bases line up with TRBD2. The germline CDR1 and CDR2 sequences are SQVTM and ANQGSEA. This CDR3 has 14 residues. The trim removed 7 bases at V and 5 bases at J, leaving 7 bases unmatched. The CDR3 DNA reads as TGCAGCGCAAAAATGGGACTAGCGGGAGACGAGCAGTACTTC. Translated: CSAKMGLAGDEQYF.

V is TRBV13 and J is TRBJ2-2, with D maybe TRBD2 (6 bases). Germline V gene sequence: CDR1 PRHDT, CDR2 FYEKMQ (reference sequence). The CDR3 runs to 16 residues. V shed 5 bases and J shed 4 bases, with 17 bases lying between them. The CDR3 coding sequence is TGTGCCAGCAGCGGAGAGGGTAGCGGTCGCACCGGGGAGCTGTTTTTT. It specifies CASSGEGSGRTGELFF. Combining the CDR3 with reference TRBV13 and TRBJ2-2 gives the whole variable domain AAGVIQSPRHLIKEKRETATLKCYPIPRHDTVYWYQQGPGQDPQFLISFYEKMQSDKGSIPDRFSAQQFSDYHSELNMSSLELGDSALYFCASSGEGSGRTGELFFGEGSRLTVL.

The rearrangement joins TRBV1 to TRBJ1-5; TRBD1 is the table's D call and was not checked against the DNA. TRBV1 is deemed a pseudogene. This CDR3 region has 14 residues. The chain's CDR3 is CTSQTGTGYQPQHF. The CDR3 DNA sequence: TGCACCAGCCAGACCGGGACAGGGTATCAGCCCCAGCATTTT.

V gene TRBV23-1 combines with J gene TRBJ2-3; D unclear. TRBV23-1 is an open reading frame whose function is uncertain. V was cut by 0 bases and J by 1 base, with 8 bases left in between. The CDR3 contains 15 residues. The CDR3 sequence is CASSQSTEGTDTQYF. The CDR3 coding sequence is TGCGCCAGCAGTCAATCTACCGAGGGCACAGATACGCAGTATTTT.

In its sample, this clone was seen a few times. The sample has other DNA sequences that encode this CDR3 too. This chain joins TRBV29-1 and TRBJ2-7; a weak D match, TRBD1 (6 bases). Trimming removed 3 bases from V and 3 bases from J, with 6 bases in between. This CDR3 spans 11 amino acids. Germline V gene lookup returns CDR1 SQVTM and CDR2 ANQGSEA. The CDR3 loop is CSVDRGYEQYF. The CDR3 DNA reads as TGCAGCGTTGACAGGGGCTACGAGCAGTACTTC.

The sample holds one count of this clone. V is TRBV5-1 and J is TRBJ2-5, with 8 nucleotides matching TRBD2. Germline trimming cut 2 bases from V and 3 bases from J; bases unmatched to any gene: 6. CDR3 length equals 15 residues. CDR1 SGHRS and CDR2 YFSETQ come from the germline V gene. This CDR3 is CASSFFSLAEETQYF. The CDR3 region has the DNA TGCGCCAGCAGCTTCTTCTCACTAGCGGAAGAGACCCAGTACTTC.

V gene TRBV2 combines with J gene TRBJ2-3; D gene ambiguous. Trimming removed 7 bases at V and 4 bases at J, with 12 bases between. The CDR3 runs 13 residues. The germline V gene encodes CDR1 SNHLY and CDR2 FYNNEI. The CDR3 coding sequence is TGTGCCAGCAAACCTACAGTCTCAGATACGCAGTATTTT. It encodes CASKPTVSDTQYF. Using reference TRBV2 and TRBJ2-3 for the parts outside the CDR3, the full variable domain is EPEVTQTPSHQVTQMGQEVILRCVPISNHLYFYWYRQILGQKVEFLVSFYNNEISEKSEIFDDQFSVERPDGSNFTLKIRSTKLEDSAMYFCASKPTVSDTQYFGPGTRLTVL.

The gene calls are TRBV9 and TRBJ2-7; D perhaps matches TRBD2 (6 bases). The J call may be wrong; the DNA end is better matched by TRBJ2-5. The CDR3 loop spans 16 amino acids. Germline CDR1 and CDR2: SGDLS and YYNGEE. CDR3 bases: TGTGCCAGCAGCGTAGGTGGGGCGGGATTACAAGAGACCCAGTACTTC. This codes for CASSVGGAGLQETQYF.

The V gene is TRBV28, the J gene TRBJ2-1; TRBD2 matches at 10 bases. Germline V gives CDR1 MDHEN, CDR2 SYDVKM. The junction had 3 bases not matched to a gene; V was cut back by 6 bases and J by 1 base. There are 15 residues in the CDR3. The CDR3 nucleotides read TGTGCCAGCAGCACTAGCGGGGTGTCCTACAATGAGCAGTTCTTC. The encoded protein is CASSTSGVSYNEQFF.